This is a list of T cell receptor beta chains from one sample in a study of blood T cell repertoires in COVID-19. Libraries were prepared by immunoSEQ multiplex PCR; TCRdb keeps only in-frame clonotypes and omits some of them. The sample lists roughly 95,000 clones; 84% were seen once. Material for sequencing was peripheral blood. These TCRs come from a human donor in a cohort sampled during active COVID-19. The CDR3 runs from the conserved cysteine through the conserved F or W. Not all rows give a size; the values are once, few, many and, for expanded clones, a class.

V: TRBV18; length: 14; size: NA; J: TRBJ2-1; CDR3: CASSPPAGNNEQFF
V: TRBV10-3; length: 12; size: NA; J: TRBJ2-1; CDR3: CAISTYADEQFF
V: TRBV7-9; length: 15; size: NA; J: TRBJ1-5; CDR3: CASSLGQGAPQPQHF
V: TRBV6-5; length: 16; size: NA; J: TRBJ2-1; CDR3: CASSYSTFRGENEQFF
V: TRBV29-1; length: 15; size: NA; J: TRBJ2-1; CDR3: CSGQGGHTGVNEQFF
V: TRBV5-1; length: 14; size: NA; J: TRBJ1-2; CDR3: CASSPRGGDYGYTF
V: TRBV6-5; length: 15; size: NA; J: TRBJ1-2; CDR3: CASSYSSGRNYGYTF
V: TRBV2; length: 15; size: NA; J: TRBJ1-2; CDR3: CASSRSGDRGHGYTF
V: TRBV24-1; length: 14; size: few; J: TRBJ2-7; CDR3: CATSKAGSSYEQYF
V: TRBV19; length: 16; size: NA; J: TRBJ2-7; CDR3: CASSISGTSGIYEQYF
V: TRBV10-3; length: 12; size: NA; J: TRBJ2-7; CDR3: CAISRVSYEQYF
V: TRBV18; length: 14; size: NA; J: TRBJ1-1; CDR3: CASSPWTGDTEAFF
V: TRBV11-2; length: 18; size: NA; J: TRBJ2-6; CDR3: CASSLRTGLSSGANVLTF
V: TRBV18; length: 14; size: once; J: TRBJ1-5; CDR3: CASSQDRGYQPQHF
V: TRBV15; length: 18; size: NA; J: TRBJ1-4; CDR3: CATRQDRGELVRPEKLFF
V: TRBV27; length: 15; size: NA; J: TRBJ2-2; CDR3: CASSLAGGKAGELFF
V: TRBV11-2; length: 15; size: NA; J: TRBJ1-2; CDR3: CASSLSTGDRYGYTF
V: TRBV5-4; length: 12; size: NA; J: TRBJ2-7; CDR3: CASSPDTGEQYF
V: TRBV5-5; length: 16; size: few; J: TRBJ2-7; CDR3: CASSLVVFREDVEQYF
V: TRBV19; length: 15; size: NA; J: TRBJ1-5; CDR3: CASTKDGSSNQPQHF
V: TRBV19; length: 14; size: NA; J: TRBJ2-2; CDR3: CASSIAGGTGELFF
V: TRBV2; length: 14; size: NA; J: TRBJ1-5; CDR3: CASSSDRLAQPQHF
V: TRBV3-1/TRBV3-2; length: 12; size: NA; J: TRBJ1-2; CDR3: CASSQAHYGYTF
V: TRBV2; length: 13; size: NA; J: TRBJ2-2; CDR3: CASNTGVGGELFF
V: TRBV6-1; length: 16; size: NA; J: TRBJ2-1; CDR3: CASSEAGGLSYNEQFF
V: TRBV4-1; length: 15; size: NA; J: TRBJ1-2; CDR3: CASSLSGQTNYGYTF
V: TRBV12-3/TRBV12-4; length: 12; size: once; J: TRBJ2-7; CDR3: CASSLSRYEQYF
V: TRBV24-1; length: 16; size: once; J: TRBJ2-5; CDR3: CATSDPGPSGQETQYF
V: TRBV28; length: 15; size: NA; J: TRBJ2-7; CDR3: CASSLYSGGEYEQYF
V: TRBV19; length: 13; size: NA; J: TRBJ1-2; CDR3: CASSTETGYGYTF
V: TRBV5-4; length: 14; size: NA; J: TRBJ1-1; CDR3: CASSLQGAISEAFF
V: TRBV3-1/TRBV3-2; length: 18; size: NA; J: TRBJ2-1; CDR3: CASSQAGAGTRPYNEQFF
V: TRBV6-5; length: 14; size: NA; J: TRBJ1-2; CDR3: CASWEGIANYGYTF
V: TRBV19; length: 12; size: NA; J: TRBJ1-5; CDR3: CATGTGNQPQHF
V: TRBV6-4; length: 13; size: NA; J: TRBJ2-3; CDR3: CASSGQGGDTQYF
V: TRBV21-1; length: 17; size: NA; J: TRBJ2-7; CDR3: CASSAPLDGTGTYEQYF
V: TRBV25-1; length: 14; size: NA; J: TRBJ1-2; CDR3: CASSEATGAYGYTF
V: TRBV28; length: 15; size: NA; J: TRBJ2-2; CDR3: CASIPGTGMAGELFF
V: TRBV7-8; length: 16; size: few; J: TRBJ2-7; CDR3: CASSSLAGLDSYEQYF